This is a list of T cell receptor beta chains from one sample in a study of molecular identifiers for immune sequencing clone quantification. TCRdb reanalysed the PCR reads using MiXCR and keeps one entry per CDR3 protein. This sample has approximately 630,000 distinct CDR3 sequences, with about 25% found just once. The sample was naive CD8+ T cells from blood, with Jurkat cell RNA spiked in. The source is a human donor in good health. Some libraries in this study had Jurkat cell RNA spiked in. CDR3s include the opening cysteine and the closing phenylalanine or tryptophan. A D gene is named only where the DNA matches it firmly. The size field is filled for only some rows; it gives once, few, many or a size class.

d_call: .; v_call: TRBV7-7; clone_size: .; j_call: TRBJ2-3; cdr3_length: 15; cdr3_aa: CASSLGQRPTDTQYF; cdr3_nt: TGTGCTAGCAGCTTAGGGCAGAGGCCCACAGATACGCAGTATTTT
d_call: .; v_call: TRBV7-6; clone_size: .; j_call: TRBJ1-1; cdr3_length: 12; cdr3_aa: CAGIGVNTEAFF; cdr3_nt: TGTGCCGGCATAGGGGTGAACACTGAAGCTTTCTTT
d_call: .; v_call: TRBV7-6; clone_size: many; j_call: TRBJ2-7; cdr3_length: 11; cdr3_aa: CASGSGPEQYF; cdr3_nt: TGTGCCAGCGGATCCGGCCCCGAGCAGTACTTC
d_call: TRBD1; v_call: TRBV29-1; clone_size: many; j_call: TRBJ1-2; cdr3_length: 11; cdr3_aa: CSVAGGDGYTF; cdr3_nt: TGCAGCGTTGCAGGGGGTGATGGCTACACCTTC
d_call: .; v_call: TRBV20-1; clone_size: few; j_call: TRBJ2-1; cdr3_length: 15; cdr3_aa: CSAHPPGHPYNEQFF; cdr3_nt: TGCAGTGCTCACCCGCCGGGACATCCCTACAATGAGCAGTTCTTC
d_call: .; v_call: TRBV28; clone_size: few; j_call: TRBJ1-2; cdr3_length: 11; cdr3_aa: CASGTGNGYTF; cdr3_nt: TGTGCCAGTGGGACGGGAAATGGCTACACCTTC
d_call: .; v_call: TRBV7-9; clone_size: .; j_call: TRBJ2-7; cdr3_length: 13; cdr3_aa: CASSRTEAYEQYF; cdr3_nt: TGTGCCAGCAGTCGAACAGAGGCCTACGAGCAGTACTTC
d_call: .; v_call: TRBV12-3/TRBV12-4; clone_size: .; j_call: TRBJ1-2; cdr3_length: 14; cdr3_aa: CASSLVGASYGYTF; cdr3_nt: TGTGCCAGCAGTTTAGTAGGGGCCAGCTATGGCTACACCTTC
d_call: .; v_call: TRBV27; clone_size: .; j_call: TRBJ2-6; cdr3_length: 16; cdr3_aa: CASSILTPSGANVLPF; cdr3_nt: TGTGCCAGCAGCATATTAACACCCTCTGGGGCCAACGTCCTGCCTTTC
d_call: .; v_call: TRBV19; clone_size: .; j_call: TRBJ2-7; cdr3_length: 11; cdr3_aa: CATTGGDEQYF; cdr3_nt: TGTGCCACCACAGGAGGGGACGAGCAGTACTTC
d_call: .; v_call: TRBV10-3; clone_size: few; j_call: TRBJ2-7; cdr3_length: 13; cdr3_aa: CAISESGNYEQYF; cdr3_nt: TGTGCCATCAGTGAGTCTGGGAACTACGAGCAGTACTTC
d_call: TRBD1; v_call: TRBV20-1; clone_size: few; j_call: TRBJ1-5; cdr3_length: 14; cdr3_aa: CSATDREYNQPQHF; cdr3_nt: TGCAGTGCTACGGACAGGGAATACAATCAGCCCCAGCATTTT
d_call: .; v_call: TRBV4-1; clone_size: .; j_call: TRBJ2-3; cdr3_length: 17; cdr3_aa: CASRQAPSTTSSDTQYF; cdr3_nt: TGCGCCAGCCGCCAAGCGCCCTCTACCACCAGCTCAGATACGCAGTATTTT
d_call: .; v_call: TRBV27; clone_size: .; j_call: TRBJ2-7; cdr3_length: 13; cdr3_aa: CASSFHRAYEQYF; cdr3_nt: TGTGCCAGCAGTTTTCACAGAGCCTACGAGCAGTACTTC
d_call: .; v_call: TRBV19; clone_size: .; j_call: TRBJ1-5; cdr3_length: 13; cdr3_aa: CASSIAGNQPQHF; cdr3_nt: TGTGCCAGTAGTATAGCCGGGAATCAGCCCCAGCATTTT
d_call: .; v_call: TRBV11-3; clone_size: .; j_call: TRBJ2-1; cdr3_length: 16; cdr3_aa: CASSLGGGSSYNEQFF; cdr3_nt: TGTGCCAGCAGCTTAGGAGGTGGGAGCTCCTACAATGAGCAGTTCTTC
d_call: TRBD2; v_call: TRBV28; clone_size: .; j_call: TRBJ2-1; cdr3_length: 15; cdr3_aa: CASSKLSGSSDEQFF; cdr3_nt: TGTGCCAGCAGCAAACTCAGCGGGAGTAGCGATGAGCAGTTCTTC
d_call: .; v_call: TRBV10-1; clone_size: few; j_call: TRBJ2-3; cdr3_length: 16; cdr3_aa: CASSDSGSISTDTQYF; cdr3_nt: TGCGCCAGCAGTGATTCGGGTTCGATTAGCACAGATACGCAGTATTTT
d_call: .; v_call: TRBV7-6; clone_size: many; j_call: TRBJ2-5; cdr3_length: 18; cdr3_aa: CASSPPGTALAGSETQYF; cdr3_nt: TGTGCCAGCAGCCCCCCCGGGACTGCTTTAGCCGGGTCAGAGACCCAGTACTTC
d_call: TRBD2; v_call: TRBV7-2; clone_size: many; j_call: TRBJ2-1; cdr3_length: 15; cdr3_aa: CASSQWTSGNNEQFF; cdr3_nt: TGTGCCAGCAGCCAATGGACTAGCGGGAACAATGAGCAGTTCTTC
d_call: .; v_call: TRBV7-9; clone_size: many; j_call: TRBJ2-5; cdr3_length: 13; cdr3_aa: CASSPGFGETQYF; cdr3_nt: TGTGCCAGCAGCCCGGGTTTTGGGGAGACCCAGTACTTC
d_call: TRBD2; v_call: TRBV7-9; clone_size: once; j_call: TRBJ2-1; cdr3_length: 18; cdr3_aa: CASSLGPPREFTYNEQFF; cdr3_nt: TGTGCCAGCAGCTTAGGTCCCCCGCGGGAGTTTACCTACAATGAGCAGTTCTTC
d_call: TRBD2; v_call: TRBV10-3; clone_size: many; j_call: TRBJ2-7; cdr3_length: 15; cdr3_aa: CAIRPTSGGAHEQYF; cdr3_nt: TGTGCCATCAGACCTACTAGCGGGGGGGCCCACGAGCAGTACTTC
d_call: .; v_call: TRBV28; clone_size: few; j_call: TRBJ2-3; cdr3_length: 16; cdr3_aa: CASSIYGTPGIDTQYF; cdr3_nt: TGTGCCAGCAGTATATACGGGACACCAGGCATAGATACGCAGTATTTT
d_call: .; v_call: TRBV7-9; clone_size: few; j_call: TRBJ1-2; cdr3_length: 16; cdr3_aa: CASSYPGRGGNYGYTF; cdr3_nt: TGTGCCAGCAGCTACCCAGGGCGGGGGGGGAACTATGGCTACACCTTC
d_call: .; v_call: TRBV12-3/TRBV12-4; clone_size: .; j_call: TRBJ2-3; cdr3_length: 16; cdr3_aa: CASSAVGFGLTDTQYF; cdr3_nt: TGTGCCAGCAGTGCCGTGGGATTTGGGCTGACAGATACGCAGTATTTT
d_call: .; v_call: TRBV30; clone_size: .; j_call: TRBJ2-7; cdr3_length: 13; cdr3_aa: CAWSVASWNEQYF; cdr3_nt: TGTGCCTGGAGTGTGGCTAGCTGGAACGAGCAGTACTTC